This T cell receptor (beta chain) derives from a study of blood T cells in healthy people across ages. The use of a sample-barcoded 5' primer and a J-beta primer mix characterized a second PCR of roughly 6 to 11 cycles. Via MiXCR, TCRdb re-called the 5' RACE reads, giving one row per CDR3 protein. The table includes around 1.5 million distinct CDR3 sequences, 30% to 40% detected once. There are 12 residues in the CDR3. Trimming cost V 2 bases and J 8 bases, with 9 bases left between them. CDR1 is SGHAT and CDR2 is FQNNGV in the germline V gene. This clonotype was found a few times. Its antigen is not known. The study's findings and limits: As age increased, TCR beta diversity per million T cells fell in a roughly linear fashion.

This TCR was recovered from a woman in her twenties or thirties in good health. Sequenced: blood. V and J are TRBV11-2 and TRBJ1-1; possibly TRBD1 for D (5 bases). The CDR3 is CASSLTRQEAFF. In DNA form, the CDR3 reads TGTGCCAGCAGCTTAACTAGACAGGAAGCTTTCTTT. The full variable domain, rest sourced from reference TRBV11-2 and TRBJ1-1, is EAGVAQSPRYKIIEKRQSVAFWCNPISGHATLYWYQQILGQGPKLLIQFQNNGVVDDSQLPKDRFSAERLKGVDSTLKIQPAKLEDSAVYLCASSLTRQEAFFGQGTRLTVV.